Following are 23 T cell receptor beta chains from one sample sequenced in a study of blood T cell repertoires in COVID-19. Sequencing used immunoSEQ multiplex PCR; TCRdb keeps in-frame clones, though not all of them. This sample has 250,000 or so clones, with about 87% found just once. Sequencing was performed on PBMCs or T cells enriched from blood (not recorded which). The source is a woman aged 40 to 50 who had been exposed to COVID-19.

The V call is TRBV11-3, the J call TRBJ2-3, with 9 bases matching TRBD2. Trimming removed 5 bases from V and 6 bases from J; junction bases left unmatched: 6. Per germline, CDR1 SGHNT and CDR2 YENEEA. The CDR3 sequence is 14 residues long. The CDR3 DNA is TGTGCCAGCAGCCATATAGCGGGAGCGGATACGCAGTATTTT. Its protein is CASSHIAGADTQYF.

The J gene is TRBJ1-5, the V gene TRBV19, with D hard to call. V dropped 8 bases and J dropped 4 bases, with 15 bases sitting between them. The CDR3 length is 14 residues. Germline CDR1 reads LNHDA; CDR2 reads SQIVND (reference sequence). CDR3 sequence reads: CASGRQAVNQPQHF. CDR3 nucleotides: TGTGCCAGTGGGAGGCAGGCGGTGAATCAGCCCCAGCATTTT. The whole variable domain, remainder taken from reference TRBV19 and TRBJ1-5, is DGGITQSPKYLFRKEGQNVTLSCEQNLNHDAMYWYRQDPGQGLRLIYYSQIVNDFQKGDIAEGYSVSREKKESFPLTVTSAQKNPTAFYLCASGRQAVNQPQHFGDGTRLSIL.

The CDR3 loop reads CATRPTSGNNEQFF. The CDR3 DNA follows: TGTGCCACCAGGCCGACTAGCGGGAACAATGAGCAGTTCTTC. The V and J genes are TRBV24-1 and TRBJ2-1; the match to TRBD2 covers 11 bases. V lost 7 bases, J lost 5 bases, and 3 bases stayed unmatched. Germline CDR1 KGHDR, CDR2 SFDVKD. The CDR3 has 14 amino acids.

The J gene is TRBJ1-4, the V gene TRBV19; D is perhaps TRBD1 (5 bases). Germline loops: CDR1 LNHDA, CDR2 SQIVND (reference sequence). The CDR3 has 15 residues. CDR3: CATEDRPQGSVKLFF. DNA for the CDR3: TGTGCGACCGAAGACCGACCCCAGGGCTCAGTAAAACTGTTTTTT.

J is TRBJ1-1 and V is TRBV5-4; 8 nucleotides line up with TRBD1. Germline CDR1 is SGHNT and CDR2 is YYREEE (reference sequence). The ends lost 3 bases at V and 3 bases at J; junction bases unmatched: 4. The CDR3 is 14 amino acids. The CDR3 loop reads CASSYRGLDTEAFF. The DNA for the CDR3 is TGTGCCAGCAGCTACAGGGGGTTGGACACTGAAGCTTTCTTT.

This chain joins TRBV5-6 and TRBJ2-3; 13 bases are a match to TRBD2. J gave up 6 bases and V 4 bases, and 11 bases lay outside the gene matches. Per the germline V gene, CDR1 is SGHDT and CDR2 is YYEEEE. The CDR3 covers 17 residues. The CDR3: CASSPTGLAGVGDTQYF. The CDR3 nucleotides are TGTGCCAGCAGCCCCACCGGACTAGCGGGAGTCGGGGATACGCAGTATTTT. The whole variable domain, filled in from reference TRBV5-6 and TRBJ2-3, reads DAGVTQSPTHLIKTRGQQVTLRCSPKSGHDTVSWYQQALGQGPQFIFQYYEEEERQRGNFPDRFSGHQFPNYSSELNVNALLLGDSALYLCASSPTGLAGVGDTQYFGPGTRLTVL.

The gene calls are TRBV6-2 or TRBV6-3 and TRBJ2-1; 9 nucleotides line up with TRBD1. There are 15 residues in the CDR3. Germline lookup yields CDR1 MNHEY and CDR2 SVGEGT. V was clipped by 2 bases and J by 6 bases; unmatched bases: 5. This chain's CDR3 is CASSYPDRGFNEQFF. The CDR3 DNA sequence: TGTGCCAGCAGTTACCCGGACAGGGGTTTCAATGAGCAGTTCTTC.

This chain uses TRBV27 with TRBJ2-1; 9 bases fit TRBD2. J lost 12 bases, V lost 6 bases, and 9 bases had no gene match. In germline, CDR1 is MNHEY, CDR2 SMNVEV (reference sequence). This CDR3 comprises 13 residues. The CDR3 coding sequence is TGTGCCAGCAGCTGGCGGGAGGGCCTTGGGCAGTTCTTC. Protein: CASSWREGLGQFF.

This clone was recorded only once. The genes are TRBV5-8 and TRBJ2-1, with 7 bases identical to TRBD1. Germline CDR1 and CDR2: SGHTS and YDEGEE. The CDR3 contains 15 residues. V gave up 0 bases and J gave up 6 bases; unmatched junction bases: 6. The CDR3 spells CASSLGQGAINEQFF. Written as DNA, the CDR3 is TGTGCCAGCAGCTTGGGACAGGGCGCAATCAATGAGCAGTTCTTC.

This chain connects TRBV6-5 to TRBJ2-7, with D perhaps matching TRBD2 (5 bases). Looked up from germline, CDR1 is MNHEY and CDR2 is SVGAGI. This CDR3 contains 10 residues. The CDR3 DNA reads TGTGCCAGCAGTTACTCACGGGATTGGGTC. Residues: CASSYSRDWV.

This chain links TRBV3-1 (or the pseudogene TRBV3-2) with TRBJ1-5, with 7 nucleotides matching TRBD1. Trimming at V came to 4 bases and at J to 5 bases, leaving 8 bases not matched to a gene. Looked up from germline, CDR1 is LGHDT and CDR2 is YNNKEL (reference sequence). This CDR3 comprises 15 residues. The CDR3 region has the DNA TGTGCCAGCAGCCCCCGGGACAGTATAGATCAGCCCCAGCATTTT. Protein product: CASSPRDSIDQPQHF.

The chain is built from TRBV11-2 and TRBJ1-1; TRBD1 matches 8 bases. The germline CDR1 and CDR2 sequences are SGHAT and FQNNGV. J was trimmed by 11 bases and V by 4 bases; bases with no gene match: 15. The CDR3 covers 15 residues. The CDR3 loop reads CASSSNRGRGLLAFF. The DNA for the CDR3 is TGTGCCAGCAGCTCTAACAGGGGGAGGGGGTTGCTCGCTTTCTTT.

The chain combines TRBV6-4 with TRBJ2-7; weak D call: TRBD2 (7 bases). Germline V gene lookup returns CDR1 MRHNA and CDR2 SNTAGT. The CDR3 has 13 residues. Trimming took 7 bases from V and 2 from J, leaving 12 bases between them. This CDR3 is CASIRGAPYEQYV. The CDR3 region has the DNA TGTGCCAGCATCCGGGGGGCCCCCTACGAGCAGTACGTC.

The CDR3 region is CSGEVGMNTEAFF. Here the CDR3 DNA reads TGCAGCGGGGAGGTGGGGATGAACACTGAAGCTTTCTTT. The chain combines TRBV29-1 with TRBJ1-1; D call uncertain. Trimming took off 7 bases at V and 0 bases at J, with 12 bases between the two ends. The CDR3 runs 13 residues. Per germline, CDR1 SQVTM and CDR2 ANQGSEA.

V and J are TRBV12-3 or TRBV12-4 and TRBJ2-7; 10 nucleotides agree with TRBD1. The CDR3 extends over 13 amino acids. The junction had 1 base not matched to a gene; V was cut back by 3 bases and J by 5 bases. CDR3: CASSLGQGNEQYF. In nucleotides, the CDR3 is TGTGCCAGCAGTTTGGGACAGGGGAACGAGCAGTACTTC.

CDR3 sequence: CASSLAQQGGEKLFF. The CDR3 DNA sequence: TGTGCCAGCAGCTTAGCGCAGCAGGGTGGAGAAAAACTGTTTTTT. The genes are TRBV11-2 and TRBJ1-4; TRBD1 might be the D (5 bases). Germline-derived CDR1 and CDR2 are SGHAT and FQNNGV. This CDR3 is built from 15 residues. Trimming removed 1 base from V and 8 bases from J, with 14 bases in between.

The chain combines TRBV27 with TRBJ2-1; 7 nucleotides match TRBD1. The CDR3 runs to 18 residues. Unmatched junction bases numbered 13, after V lost 3 bases and J lost 2 bases. The germline V gene has CDR1 MNHEY and CDR2 SMNVEV (reference sequence). CDR3 amino acids: CASSFTPPTGNPYNEQFF. In nucleotides, the CDR3 is TGTGCCAGCAGTTTTACCCCACCGACAGGGAATCCCTACAATGAGCAGTTCTTC.

J is TRBJ1-1 and V is TRBV28; unclear D gene. In germline, CDR1 is MDHEN, CDR2 SYDVKM. The CDR3 consists of 13 residues. V shed 8 bases and J shed 4 bases, with 14 bases lying between them. For the CDR3, the DNA is TGTGCCAGCGGCGGAGGGCTGGGCACTGAAGCTTTCTTT. This encodes CASGGGLGTEAFF.

As regards this clone: Mismatch with germline at one junction end may stem from a read error. The V call is TRBV5-1, the J call TRBJ1-4; no clear D. The CDR3 has 12 residues. Germline CDR1 is SGHRS and CDR2 is YFSETQ. CDR3: CASSAGTEKLFF. CDR3 sequence (DNA): TGTGCCAGCAGCGCAGGAACTGAAAAACTGTTTTTT.

The J gene is TRBJ2-5, the V gene TRBV5-1; 9 bases map to TRBD2. The trim removed 10 bases at V and 3 bases at J, leaving 7 bases unmatched. This CDR3 spans 13 amino acids. Per germline, CDR1 SGHRS and CDR2 YFSETQ. This CDR3 reads CAGAGGPEETQYF. CDR3 nucleotide sequence: TGCGCCGGGGCGGGGGGGCCGGAAGAGACCCAGTACTTC.

The V gene is TRBV7-9, the J gene TRBJ2-5, with TRBD2 matching 13 bases. The J segment lost 4 bases and the V segment lost 8 bases, leaving 16 bases of the junction unmatched. Per the germline V gene, CDR1 is SEHNR and CDR2 is FQNEAQ (reference sequence). The CDR3 is 18 amino acids. The CDR3 protein is CASEPMRTSGRAVETQYF. CDR3 coding DNA: TGTGCCAGCGAACCAATGCGGACTAGCGGGAGAGCTGTAGAGACCCAGTACTTC.

The chain combines TRBV27 with TRBJ2-7; 11 bases map to TRBD2. Trimming at V came to 5 bases and at J to 0 bases, leaving 9 bases not matched to a gene. Germline CDR1 reads MNHEY; CDR2 reads SMNVEV (reference sequence). The CDR3 spans 17 residues. The CDR3: CASSPTGLAGGSYEQYF. CDR3 sequence (DNA): TGTGCCAGCAGTCCGACCGGGCTAGCGGGGGGCTCCTACGAGCAGTACTTC.

This chain links TRBV7-9 with TRBJ2-2; D possibly corresponds to TRBD2 (5 bases). V gave up 1 base and J gave up 4 bases, with 16 bases separating them. CDR1 and CDR2 from the germline V gene are SEHNR and FQNEAQ (reference sequence). This CDR3 is 17 amino acids long. CDR3 sequence (DNA): TGTGCCAGCAGCTTAGTCGGACTTCCTATCCTCACCGGGGAGCTGTTTTTT. It yields the protein CASSLVGLPILTGELFF.